These 21 T cell receptor beta chains were sequenced from one sample in a study of cytomegalovirus exposure and HLA in healthy donors. The protocol was immunoSEQ multiplex PCR, while the TCRdb copy is restricted to in-frame clones and leaves out a portion. The table lists 130,000 or so clones, just under 90% of them singletons, with 3% to 4% in the top ten. Sequenced material: PBMCs. These receptor sequences come from a man younger than 40 in good health and CMV-seronegative.

V usage is TRBV6-5 and J usage is TRBJ1-4; 8 bases agree with TRBD1. This CDR3 comprises 14 residues. Per germline, CDR1 MNHEY and CDR2 SVGAGI. The trim removed 6 bases at V and 4 bases at J, leaving 4 bases unmatched. The DNA for the CDR3 is TGTGCCAGCAGGGGGACAGGCTTTAATGAAAAACTGTTTTTT. As protein: CASRGTGFNEKLFF.

The chain has TRBV2 and TRBJ2-2, with TRBD1 matching 7 bases. Germline V gene sequence: CDR1 SNHLY, CDR2 FYNNEI. Trimming took 4 bases from V and 0 from J; bases not matched to a gene: 2. The CDR3 covers 15 residues. CDR3 nucleotide sequence: TGTGCCAGCAGTGTTCAGGGGGCGAACACCGGGGAGCTGTTTTTT. It encodes CASSVQGANTGELFF.

This chain joins TRBV29-1 and TRBJ1-2; D might be TRBD1 (6 bases). V lost 5 bases, J lost 8 bases, and 12 bases lay in between. There are 11 residues in the CDR3. Germline CDR1 reads SQVTM; CDR2 reads ANQGSEA. The CDR3 here is CSVRAGVGYTF. CDR3 nucleotides: TGCAGCGTTAGGGCAGGGGTCGGCTACACCTTC.

The chain combines TRBV5-1 with TRBJ1-1, with 8 bases matching TRBD1. Looked up from germline, CDR1 is SGHRS and CDR2 is YFSETQ. V dropped 2 bases and J dropped 5; count of bases not matched to a gene: 8. The CDR3 spans 15 residues. CDR3 amino acids: CASSFAGGAETEAFF. The CDR3 DNA reads TGCGCCAGCAGCTTTGCAGGGGGCGCGGAGACTGAAGCTTTCTTT.

About this clone itself: The junction departs from germline at one end; a sequencing error may be responsible. The J gene is TRBJ1-1, the V gene TRBV27; 9 bases are a match to TRBD1. This CDR3 region has 12 residues. Germline V gene sequence: CDR1 MNHEY, CDR2 SMNVEV (reference sequence). The CDR3 loop reads CASSRTGVLKIF. The CDR3 nucleotides are TGTGCCAGCAGTCGGACAGGGGTTCTTAAAATCTTT.

CDR3 region: CAISEAQGYTEAFF. The CDR3 nucleotides are TGTGCCATCAGTGAGGCACAGGGGTACACTGAAGCTTTCTTT. The chain employs TRBV10-3 and TRBJ1-1; 7 bases match TRBD1. The V gene end was trimmed by 2 bases and the J gene end by 3 bases; junction bases not matched to a gene: 3. Germline assignment: CDR1 ENHRY and CDR2 SYGVKD. This CDR3 is built from 14 residues.

In its sample, this clone was seen once. This chain uses TRBV9 with TRBJ2-1, with TRBD1 matching over 7 bases. The germline CDR1 and CDR2 sequences are SGDLS and YYNGEE. This CDR3 contains 14 residues. V lost 5 bases and J lost 6; bases outside the gene matches: 8. CDR3 coding DNA: TGTGCCAGCAGTTACGGACAGGTCGCCAATGAGCAGTTCTTC. It yields the protein CASSYGQVANEQFF.

This clone was picked up a small number of times. This sequence joins TRBV19 and TRBJ2-7; 7 bases map to TRBD2. CDR1 is LNHDA, CDR2 SQIVND, per germline (reference sequence). Trimming took 3 bases from V and 3 from J; bases not matched to a gene: 8. This CDR3 region has 15 residues. CDR3 coding DNA: TGTGCCAGTAGTATGGGGGACGGGGGGTACTACGAGCAGTACTTC. Residues: CASSMGDGGYYEQYF.

V usage is TRBV11-3 and J usage is TRBJ2-7; tentative D call: TRBD1 (5 bases). The V and J ends lost 5 bases and 6 bases respectively, with 17 bases between them. This CDR3 contains 14 residues. CDR1 and CDR2 (germline): SGHNT, YENEEA. CDR3 sequence (DNA): TGTGCCAGCAGCCCTGGGGCGGTGGAAGGCGAGCAGTACTTC. Amino acids: CASSPGAVEGEQYF.

The chain carries TRBV14 and TRBJ2-3, with TRBD2 as a possible D gene (6 bases). There are 12 residues in the CDR3. CDR1 is SGHDN and CDR2 is FVKESK in the germline V gene. The germline V and J ends were trimmed by 3 bases and 9 bases, with 10 bases remaining between them. CDR3 bases: TGTGCCAGCAGCCATTGGAGGGAGACGCAGTATTTT. It codes for CASSHWRETQYF.

V usage is TRBV4-2 and J usage is TRBJ1-2; the D gene is possibly TRBD1 (5 bases). Germline-derived CDR1 and CDR2 are LGHNA and YNFKEQ. V was shortened by 4 bases and J by 7 bases, with 16 bases between the two germline ends. This CDR3 comprises 14 residues. For the CDR3, the DNA is TGTGCCAGCAGCCCGATCTCGGACAAACGTGGCTACACCTTC. Translating it yields CASSPISDKRGYTF.

This chain uses TRBV28 with TRBJ1-6, with unresolved D. The CDR3 is made up of 11 amino acids. The germline V and J ends were trimmed by 3 bases and 10 bases, with 4 bases remaining between them. The germline CDR1 and CDR2 sequences are MDHEN and SYDVKM. CDR3 residues: CASSFRSPLHF. The CDR3 coding sequence is TGTGCCAGCAGTTTCCGGTCACCCCTCCACTTT.

The chain has TRBV7-9 and TRBJ2-5; the match to TRBD1 covers 7 bases. CDR3 length: 14 residues. CDR1 is SEHNR and CDR2 is FQNEAQ in the germline V gene (reference sequence). V lost 4 bases to trimming and J lost 5 bases; unmatched junction nucleotides: 7. In DNA, the CDR3 is TGTGCCAGCAGCTCTAACAGGGGTTGGGAGACCCAGTACTTC. As protein: CASSSNRGWETQYF.

The chain joins TRBV19 to TRBJ1-1, with a weak D call TRBD1 (5 bases). V lost 7 bases to trimming and J lost 3 bases, with 9 bases between them. The length of the CDR3 is 12 residues. The V gene's germline CDR1 is LNHDA and CDR2 SQIVND (reference sequence). Here the CDR3 reads CASIGGYTEAFF. In nucleotides, the CDR3 is TGTGCCAGTATTGGGGGGTACACTGAAGCTTTCTTT.

The V gene is TRBV28, the J gene TRBJ1-2, with a weak D call TRBD1 (6 bases). Germline loops: CDR1 MDHEN, CDR2 SYDVKM. The CDR3 spans 13 residues. Trimming stripped 5 bases from V and 8 bases from J, with 15 bases between. The CDR3: CASSTPDSEGYTF. For the CDR3, the DNA is TGTGCCAGCAGTACGCCGGACAGTGAAGGCTACACCTTC.

This chain joins TRBV19 and TRBJ2-3; 9 bases are a match to TRBD1. V gave up 6 bases and J gave up 2 bases; unmatched junction bases: 6. CDR3 length equals 15 residues. Germline V gives CDR1 LNHDA, CDR2 SQIVND (reference sequence). The CDR3 coding sequence is TGTGCCAGTAGCCGGGACAGGGAGAACACAGATACGCAGTATTTT. Translated, it gives CASSRDRENTDTQYF.

The V gene is TRBV11-3, the J gene TRBJ1-3; no reliable D call. Trimming pared 2 bases from V and 8 bases from J, leaving 13 bases between. Germline values: CDR1 SGHNT, CDR2 YENEEA. The CDR3 has 14 residues. CDR3 protein: CASSLSDGGDTIYF. In nucleotides, the CDR3 is TGTGCCAGCAGCTTATCGGACGGAGGAGACACCATATATTTT.

The V and J genes are TRBV7-9 and TRBJ1-1, with D possibly TRBD1 on 6 matching bases. The germline V and J ends were trimmed by 3 bases and 3 bases, with 14 bases remaining between them. This CDR3 comprises 15 residues. Germline V gene sequence: CDR1 SEHNR, CDR2 FQNEAQ (reference sequence). The CDR3 bases are TGTGCCAGCAGCTTGTTTCTGGGGGCGGACACTGAAGCTTTCTTT. It is translated as CASSLFLGADTEAFF.

In regard to this clone: Sequence at one end of the junction differs from germline and may be a read error. The CDR3 sequence: CASSPPTSSYEQYF. The CDR3 DNA is TGTGCCAGCTCCCCACCAACGAGCTCCTACGAGCAGTACTTC. The V gene is TRBV18, the J gene TRBJ2-7; no definite D call. This CDR3 is built from 14 residues. Germline assignment: CDR1 KGHSH and CDR2 LQKENI. The full variable domain, completed using reference TRBV18 and TRBJ2-7, is NAGVMQNPRHLVRRRGQEARLRCSPMKGHSHVYWYRQLPEEGLKFMVYLQKENIIDESGMPKERFSAEFPKEGPSILRIQQVVRGDSAAYFCASSPPTSSYEQYFGPGTRLTVT.

The rearrangement links TRBV10-3 to TRBJ2-6, with a weak D call TRBD1 (6 bases). This CDR3 has 16 amino acids. Trimming removed 3 bases at V and 2 bases at J, with 11 bases between. Germline CDR1 is ENHRY and CDR2 is SYGVKD. In nucleotides, the CDR3 is TGTGCCATCAGTGACCTCCAGGGGACTGGGGCCAACGTCCTGACTTTC. Translating gives CAISDLQGTGANVLTF.

The V and J genes are TRBV7-6 and TRBJ1-6; 9 bases fit TRBD1. Germline assignment: CDR1 SGHVS and CDR2 FNYEAQ. The junction had 8 bases not matched to a gene; V was cut back by 5 bases and J by 9 bases. CDR3 length: 15 amino acids. In DNA, the CDR3 is TGTGCCAGCAGCCCCGGGACAGGGTATTTTTCACCCCTCCACTTT. Its translation is CASSPGTGYFSPLHF.